Each of the 9 T cell receptor beta chains below was sequenced from the same sample in a study of CD8+ T cells in alopecia areata. Treatment given: oral pan-JAK inhibitor, 5-10 mg twice daily. Extracted from the samples, RNA was reverse transcribed into cDNA to serve as the sequencing template. Libraries were prepared by immunoSEQ multiplex PCR; TCRdb keeps only in-frame clonotypes and omits some of them. The sample lists fewer than 250,000 clones; 35% to 40% were seen once. This material consisted of CD4+ T cells sorted from blood, taken at approximately week 34, from a patient treated with tofacitinib. The receptors derive from a human donor with alopecia areata.

V and J are TRBV14 and TRBJ2-1; no clear D gene. Trimming left V 1 base short and J 8 bases short, with 18 bases between. The CDR3 totals 16 residues. Germline V gene sequence: CDR1 SGHDN, CDR2 FVKESK. CDR3 sequence (DNA): TGTGCCAGCAGCCAAGGTTATATGCCTAATAGGGATGAGCAGTTCTTC. This sequence encodes CASSQGYMPNRDEQFF.

This chain links TRBV30 with TRBJ1-2; TRBD1 matches 7 bases. V was clipped by 8 bases and J by 2 bases; unmatched bases: 5. Germline V gene data show CDR1 as GTSNPN and CDR2 as SVGIG (reference sequence). There are 12 residues in the CDR3. This CDR3 reads CARQQGNYGYTF. The CDR3 DNA sequence: TGTGCCCGGCAACAGGGGAACTATGGCTACACCTTC.

The gene calls are TRBV2 and TRBJ1-1; possibly TRBD1 for D (5 bases). The germline V gene has CDR1 SNHLY and CDR2 FYNNEI. Trimming took off 6 bases at V and 5 bases at J, with 19 bases between the two ends. The CDR3 extends over 15 amino acids. The CDR3 DNA follows: TGTGCCAGCAGGAGATCTGACAGCTGGGGGACTGAAGCTTTCTTT. Translation gives CASRRSDSWGTEAFF.

The chain carries TRBV15 and TRBJ1-4; maybe TRBD1 (5 bases). The CDR3 length is 15 residues. V lost 3 bases to trimming and J lost 10 bases, with 18 bases between them. Germline V CDR1 and CDR2: LNHNV, YYDKDF (reference sequence). The CDR3 nucleotides are TGTGCCACCAGCAGTGGGACGGGCGAATTGGGAAAACTGTTTTTT. Translating gives CATSSGTGELGKLFF. Using reference TRBV15 and TRBJ1-4 for the parts outside the CDR3, the full variable domain is DAMVIQNPRYQVTQFGKPVTLSCSQTLNHNVMYWYQQKSSQAPKLLFHYYDKDFNNEADTPDNFQSRRPNTSFCFLDIRSPGLGDTAMYLCATSSGTGELGKLFFGSGTQLSVL.

The genes are TRBV2 and TRBJ2-1; 10 positions agree with TRBD2. With 6 bases clipped from V and 8 bases from J, the junction kept 10 bases outside the gene matches. Germline CDR1 and CDR2: SNHLY and FYNNEI. The CDR3 length is 15 residues. The CDR3 nucleotides are TGTGCCAGCAGCAAAATGGGGACTAGCGTCGATGAGCAGTTCTTC. Its translation is CASSKMGTSVDEQFF.

The chain employs TRBV13 and TRBJ1-1, with 10 bases fitting TRBD1. Trimming removed 4 bases from V and 1 base from J; junction bases left unmatched: 3. This CDR3 contains 15 residues. Germline CDR1 reads PRHDT; CDR2 reads FYEKMQ (reference sequence). This CDR3 reads CASSSTGGANTEAFF. CDR3 coding DNA: TGTGCCAGCAGCTCGACAGGGGGCGCGAACACTGAAGCTTTCTTT.

V usage is TRBV6-6 and J usage is TRBJ1-2; 9 bases line up with TRBD1. Germline-derived CDR1 and CDR2 are MNHNY and SVGAGI (reference sequence). The length of the CDR3 is 16 residues. Trimming removed 4 bases from V and 2 bases from J; junction bases left unmatched: 8. CDR3 sequence reads: CASSLHGTGQNYGYTF. In DNA form, the CDR3 reads TGTGCCAGCAGTTTACACGGGACAGGGCAGAACTATGGCTACACCTTC.

The V gene is TRBV5-1, the J gene TRBJ2-1; D tentatively fits TRBD1 or TRBD2 (5 bases each). CDR3 length equals 15 residues. Germline V gene sequence: CDR1 SGHRS, CDR2 YFSETQ. The V gene lost 7 bases and the J gene lost 9 bases, with 23 bases spanning the gap. The CDR3 loop is CASSLGAVPRGEQFF. CDR3 in DNA: TGCGCCAGCTCCCTCGGGGCCGTTCCCAGAGGTGAGCAGTTCTTC.

This clone was observed at least ten times. The V call is TRBV4-1, the J call TRBJ2-3, with D uncertain. This CDR3 region has 17 residues. V lost 1 base and J 1 base, leaving 15 bases between the germline ends. Germline V gene lookup returns CDR1 MGHRA and CDR2 YSYEKL. DNA of the CDR3: TGCGCCAGCAGCCAAGTAAATATGGGGTTCGGCACAGATACGCAGTATTTT. The encoded protein is CASSQVNMGFGTDTQYF.